This passage covers 16 T cell receptor beta chains from one sample sequenced in a study of T-cell memory formation after mild COVID-19. TCRdb reprocessed the 5' RACE reads with MiXCR, giving one entry per CDR3 protein. The repertoire has fewer than 400,000 distinct CDR3 sequences, approximately 16% of them found once; the top ten carry roughly 21%. Sequencing was carried out using PBMCs or a T cell subset sorted from them (not recorded which). These receptors originate from a man aged 18 to 35 who had mild COVID-19 (a few samples of this study predate the infection). Cell type and time point are not known.

This clonotype was counted a few times. The J gene is TRBJ1-5, the V gene TRBV4-1, with 10 bases fitting TRBD1. CDR3 size: 16 residues. Trimming cost V 0 bases and J 5 bases; bases outside gene matches: 4. The germline gives CDR1 MGHRA, CDR2 YSYEKL. The CDR3 protein is CASSQDLGQGYQPQHF. The CDR3 DNA sequence: TGCGCCAGCAGCCAAGATCTGGGACAGGGGTATCAGCCCCAGCATTTT.

V usage is TRBV29-1 and J usage is TRBJ2-7; D might be TRBD1 (5 bases). This CDR3 is built from 12 residues. Trimming stripped 6 bases from V and 5 bases from J, with 14 bases between. Germline V gene data show CDR1 as SQVTM and CDR2 as ANQGSEA. In DNA form, the CDR3 reads TGCAGCGTCTCCGAAGGGGCCGACGAGCAGTACTTC. Translated: CSVSEGADEQYF.

In its sample, this clonotype was seen a few times. The chain combines TRBV4-2 with TRBJ2-4; D is tentatively TRBD1 or TRBD2 (6 bases each). The CDR3 consists of 14 residues. V was pared by 4 bases and J by 8 bases, with 15 bases between. CDR1 and CDR2 (germline): LGHNA, YNFKEQ. The CDR3, as DNA: TGTGCCAGCAGCCCCGGGGGCCTTGGCCACATTCAGTACTTC. Residues: CASSPGGLGHIQYF.

V and J are TRBV7-2 and TRBJ2-3; 8 bases line up with TRBD1. The CDR3 contains 15 residues. J gave up 5 bases and V 5 bases, and 9 bases lay outside the gene matches. Germline V gene sequence: CDR1 SGHTA, CDR2 FQGNSA. This chain's CDR3 is CASSVGQVVGDTQYF. In DNA form, the CDR3 reads TGTGCCAGCAGCGTGGGACAGGTGGTCGGAGATACGCAGTATTTT.

The rearrangement joins TRBV4-3 to TRBJ2-3; D is perhaps TRBD1 (7 bases). The V gene's germline CDR1 is LGHNA and CDR2 YSLEER. V lost 0 bases, J lost 2 bases, and 12 bases lay in between. The CDR3 length is 16 residues. CDR3 nucleotides: TGCGCCAGCAGCCAAGACGCCAGGGGGGTCACAGATACGCAGTATTTT. This encodes CASSQDARGVTDTQYF.

This clonotype was picked up one time. The CDR3: CASRGPPGQSNYGYTF. For the CDR3, the DNA is TGTGCCAGCAGGGGTCCGCCGGGACAGAGTAACTATGGCTACACCTTC. The chain has TRBV7-2 and TRBJ1-2; 7 positions match TRBD1. The CDR3 extends over 16 amino acids. Germline V gene lookup returns CDR1 SGHTA and CDR2 FQGNSA. V trimming: 6 bases; J trimming: 1 base; junction bases outside the gene matches: 11.

In this sample, this clonotype turned up many times. The genes are TRBV7-9 and TRBJ2-3; D is ambiguous. The V end lost 6 bases, the J end lost 4 bases, and 2 bases lay between the germline ends. In germline, CDR1 is SEHNR, CDR2 FQNEAQ (reference sequence). This CDR3 comprises 10 residues. Here the CDR3 reads CASSADTQYF. DNA for the CDR3: TGTGCCAGCAGTGCAGATACGCAGTATTTT.

This clonotype appeared a few times. This chain uses TRBV20-1 with TRBJ2-7, with 12 bases that match TRBD2. After removal of 5 bases from V and 6 bases from J, the junction contained 8 bases not matched to a gene. Germline values: CDR1 DFQATT, CDR2 SNEGSKA (reference sequence). This CDR3 region has 14 residues. This chain's CDR3 is CSARNLAGGREQYF. CDR3 sequence (DNA): TGCAGTGCTCGAAATCTAGCGGGGGGGCGCGAGCAGTACTTC.

This clonotype was recorded once. This chain uses TRBV9 with TRBJ2-2, with 7 bases fitting TRBD1. The CDR3 loop spans 16 amino acids. Germline assignment: CDR1 SGDLS and CDR2 YYNGEE. Trimming at V came to 3 bases and at J to 0 bases, leaving 5 bases not matched to a gene. Here the CDR3 DNA reads TGTGCCAGCAGCGGTCAGGGGGACGCGAACACCGGGGAGCTGTTTTTT. Residues: CASSGQGDANTGELFF.

This clonotype has a handful of counts. The chain has TRBV10-2 and TRBJ1-4; possible D gene TRBD1, 5 bases. V dropped 8 bases and J dropped 4 bases, with 11 bases sitting between them. Germline loops: CDR1 WSHSY, CDR2 SAAADI. This CDR3 spans 13 amino acids. The CDR3 nucleotides read TGCGCCAGCGCCCCGGGACTTAATGAAAAACTGTTTTTT. Translating it yields CASAPGLNEKLFF.

There are many counts of this clonotype. The genes are TRBV19 and TRBJ1-5; possible D gene TRBD1, 6 bases. This CDR3 spans 18 amino acids. V was cut by 3 bases and J by 1 base, with 19 bases left in between. Germline CDR1 reads LNHDA; CDR2 reads SQIVND (reference sequence). Here the CDR3 DNA reads TGTGCCAGTAGTATTCGGGTTGCACAGGGTCGCAGCAATCAGCCCCAGCATTTT. It is translated as CASSIRVAQGRSNQPQHF. The full variable domain, rest sourced from reference TRBV19 and TRBJ1-5, is DGGITQSPKYLFRKEGQNVTLSCEQNLNHDAMYWYRQDPGQGLRLIYYSQIVNDFQKGDIAEGYSVSREKKESFPLTVTSAQKNPTAFYLCASSIRVAQGRSNQPQHFGDGTRLSIL.

J is TRBJ1-5 and V is TRBV7-2, with D maybe TRBD1 (6 bases). V was shortened by 5 bases and J by 5 bases, with 16 bases between the two germline ends. CDR1 SGHTA and CDR2 FQGNSA come from the germline V gene. This CDR3 is 15 amino acids long. In DNA, the CDR3 is TGTGCCAGCAGCCCGGGGGGGGGCGGAGATCAGCCCCAGCATTTT. This translates into CASSPGGGGDQPQHF.

The chain employs TRBV6-8 and TRBJ2-1, with D perhaps matching TRBD2 (5 bases). CDR3 length: 16 residues. Trimming pared 6 bases from V and 4 bases from J, leaving 19 bases between. In germline, CDR1 is MNHGY, CDR2 SAAAGT. The chain's CDR3 is CASSHPSPRTYNEQFF. The CDR3 nucleotides are TGTGCCAGCAGCCACCCTAGCCCCCGTACGTACAATGAGCAGTTCTTC.

This clonotype was counted ten times or more. The V call is TRBV7-9, the J call TRBJ2-1; D call uncertain. CDR3 size: 13 residues. V lost 1 base, J lost 4 bases, and 5 bases lay in between. Germline CDR1 and CDR2: SEHNR and FQNEAQ (reference sequence). CDR3 nucleotide sequence: TGTGCCAGCAGCTTAGTGGTGTACAATGAGCAGTTCTTC. It specifies CASSLVVYNEQFF. The whole variable domain, remainder taken from reference TRBV7-9 and TRBJ2-1, is DTGVSQNPRHKITKRGQNVTFRCDPISEHNRLYWYRQTLGQGPEFLTYFQNEAQLEKSRLLSDRFSAERPKGSFSTLEIQRTEQGDSAMYLCASSLVVYNEQFFGPGTRLTVL.

The genes are TRBV6-4 and TRBJ2-2; 8 bases are a match to TRBD1. The length of the CDR3 is 14 residues. Germline values: CDR1 MRHNA, CDR2 SNTAGT. The J segment lost 6 bases and the V segment lost 4 bases, leaving 4 bases of the junction unmatched. In DNA form, the CDR3 reads TGTGCCAGCAGTGCAGGGGGCTCCTCCGGGGAGCTGTTTTTT. It codes for CASSAGGSSGELFF.

This chain uses TRBV6-2 or TRBV6-3 with TRBJ2-3, with D possibly matching TRBD1 (7 bases). V lost 2 bases and J lost 2, with 14 bases in between. This CDR3 comprises 16 residues. Germline CDR1 reads MNHEY; CDR2 reads SVGEGT. The CDR3 region has the DNA TGTGCCAGCAGTTACGTTGCAGGGGGGACCACAGATACGCAGTATTTT. Its protein is CASSYVAGGTTDTQYF.